The 15 T cell receptor beta chains in this list originate from one sample, sequenced in a study of regulatory T cells in long-lasting Graves disease. Arm-PCR with iRepertoire HTBI primers amplified the CDR3 regions for these TCR beta libraries. From the multiplex PCR reads, TCRdb called clonotypes with MiXCR, one entry per CDR3 protein. The sample contains a few hundred thousand distinct CDR3 sequences, roughly 22% of which appear only once. Specified time point: persistent/refractory GD, antithyroid drugs over 5 years with positive TRAb. From RNA extracted from PBMCs, the TCR library was made. This sample comprised peripheral blood mononuclear cells (PBMCs), obtained when the disease was refractory, from a patient treated with antithyroid drugs. These receptor sequences come from a female donor with Graves disease.

In this sample, this clonotype turned up many times. The J gene is TRBJ2-7, the V gene TRBV11-2, with 12 bases fitting TRBD2. Losses at the gene ends were 2 bases for V and 5 bases for J; bases not matched to a gene: 7. This CDR3 comprises 16 residues. Looked up from germline, CDR1 is SGHAT and CDR2 is FQNNGV. The CDR3 bases are TGTGCCAGCAGCTTAATCGCTAGCGGGAGGGTTCACGAGCAGTACTTC. It is translated as CASSLIASGRVHEQYF.

In this sample, this clonotype turned up many times. The V gene is TRBV6-5, the J gene TRBJ2-5; 10 nucleotides align to TRBD2. This CDR3 is built from 17 residues. V shed 2 bases, J shed 4 bases, and the junction held 10 bases outside the gene matches. Germline V CDR1 and CDR2: MNHEY, SVGAGI. The CDR3 spells CASSYLLSGRVAETQYF. CDR3 in DNA: TGTGCCAGCAGTTACCTCCTAAGCGGGAGGGTGGCAGAGACCCAGTACTTC.

This clonotype was counted ten times or more. The rearrangement links TRBV7-6 to TRBJ2-7; D possibly matches TRBD1 or TRBD2 (5 bases each). This CDR3 region has 15 residues. V gave up 6 bases and J gave up 1 base, with 16 bases separating them. The germline V gene encodes CDR1 SGHVS and CDR2 FNYEAQ. CDR3 loop: CASSRGRDPSYEQYF. DNA for the CDR3: TGTGCCAGCAGTCGCGGCCGGGACCCTTCCTACGAGCAGTACTTC.

This clonotype was counted many times. The chain uses TRBV7-2 and TRBJ2-1; TRBD1 agrees at 9 bases. With V trimmed by 1 base and J by 11 bases, 3 bases remained unmatched. The CDR3 length is 13 residues. Looked up from germline, CDR1 is SGHTA and CDR2 is FQGNSA. CDR3 residues: CASSLVGTGQQFF. DNA for the CDR3: TGTGCCAGCAGCTTAGTAGGGACAGGGCAGCAGTTCTTC.

This clonotype was found many times. CDR3: CASSLISHPGLAGRGLYTGELFF. CDR3 sequence (DNA): TGTGCCAGCAGCTTAATTTCCCACCCGGGACTAGCGGGACGCGGTTTGTACACCGGGGAGCTGTTTTTT. The V call is TRBV11-2, the J call TRBJ2-2; 13 positions agree with TRBD2. The ends lost 2 bases at V and 3 bases at J; junction bases unmatched: 21. This CDR3 contains 23 residues. Germline V gives CDR1 SGHAT, CDR2 FQNNGV.

The rearrangement links TRBV27 to TRBJ2-2; D not certain. In germline, CDR1 is MNHEY, CDR2 SMNVEV (reference sequence). V lost 3 bases to trimming and J lost 3 bases, with 8 bases between them. The CDR3 has 14 amino acids. For the CDR3, the DNA is TGTGCCAGCAGTTTCGCAGGCCACACCGGGGAGCTGTTTTTT. This sequence encodes CASSFAGHTGELFF.

This clonotype was observed a handful of times. The rearrangement uses TRBV6-4 and TRBJ2-7, with a tentative D call TRBD1 (6 bases). Germline CDR1 and CDR2: MRHNA and SNTAGT. Trimming left V 8 bases short and J 4 bases short, with 18 bases between. This CDR3 has 14 amino acids. The CDR3 nucleotides are TGTGCCAGCGAAACGGGGACAACAGCTTACGAGCAGTACTTC. Encoded protein: CASETGTTAYEQYF.

The rearrangement uses TRBV19 and TRBJ1-4, with D perhaps matching TRBD1 (5 bases). Trimming shortened V by 6 bases and J by 6 bases, and 17 bases separated the two germline ends. CDR1 and CDR2 from the germline V gene are LNHDA and SQIVND (reference sequence). The CDR3 is made up of 15 amino acids. CDR3 loop: CASRFSRQGDEKLFF. The DNA for the CDR3 is TGTGCCAGTAGATTCTCGCGGCAGGGTGATGAAAAACTGTTTTTT.

This clonotype was recorded once. The CDR3 coding sequence is TGTGCCAGCGCCGCAGCGGGGCCGGAGGAGACCCAGTACTTC. Residues: CASAAAGPEETQYF. The chain couples TRBV6-1 to TRBJ2-5; 7 bases fit TRBD2. The junction had 11 bases not matched to a gene; V was cut back by 8 bases and J by 5 bases. The germline V gene encodes CDR1 MNHNS and CDR2 SASEGT. The CDR3 sequence is 14 residues long.

The rearrangement links TRBV7-3 to TRBJ2-5, with a possible D match to TRBD2 (7 bases). Trimming cost V 5 bases and J 7 bases, with 20 bases left between them. Germline values: CDR1 SGHTA, CDR2 FQGTGA. The length of the CDR3 is 15 residues. The CDR3 region is CASSLGGASGMTQYF. CDR3 DNA sequence: TGTGCCAGCAGCCTAGGGGGGGCTAGTGGTATGACCCAGTACTTC.

V and J are TRBV28 and TRBJ1-5; a weak D match, TRBD1 (6 bases). The V end lost 7 bases, the J end lost 7 bases, and 17 bases lay between the germline ends. Germline CDR1 and CDR2: MDHEN and SYDVKM. The CDR3 runs to 14 residues. The DNA for the CDR3 is TGTGCCAGCAACCCCCGGGGAGGGGGGCAGCCCCAGCATTTT. Its protein is CASNPRGGGQPQHF.

This clonotype was found a few times. J is TRBJ2-6 and V is TRBV12-3 or TRBV12-4, with D uncertain. There are 17 residues in the CDR3. Trimming removed 5 bases at V and 0 bases at J, with 14 bases between. The CDR3 here is CASSGVRGSSGANVLTF. The CDR3 DNA reads as TGTGCCAGCAGTGGGGTACGAGGAAGCTCTGGGGCCAACGTCCTGACTTTC.

This clonotype was recorded a few times. The chain couples TRBV7-9 to TRBJ1-2, with 8 bases aligning to TRBD1. Germline values: CDR1 SEHNR, CDR2 FQNEAQ (reference sequence). The CDR3 runs 13 residues. J gave up 9 bases and V 5 bases, and 8 bases lay outside the gene matches. CDR3 sequence (DNA): TGTGCCAGCAGCCCGGGACAGGCCTCAAGCTACACCTTC. Encoded protein: CASSPGQASSYTF.

This clonotype occurred many times. The chain recombines TRBV7-2 with TRBJ2-7; 7 nucleotides line up with TRBD1. J was trimmed by 2 bases and V by 1 base; bases with no gene match: 2. The germline V gene encodes CDR1 SGHTA and CDR2 FQGNSA. The CDR3 is 14 amino acids. The DNA of the CDR3 is TGTGCCAGCAGCTTAGACAGGGGTCCCTACGAGCAGTACTTC. As protein: CASSLDRGPYEQYF.

The rearrangement joins TRBV12-3 or TRBV12-4 to TRBJ2-1, with D possibly matching TRBD2 (6 bases). V gave up 9 bases and J gave up 0 bases, with 15 bases separating them. The CDR3 length is 15 residues. The CDR3 loop reads CASGQRASSYNEQFF. For the CDR3, the DNA is TGTGCCAGTGGCCAGCGGGCCTCCTCCTACAATGAGCAGTTCTTC.